The sequence of this TCR beta chain was determined in a study of blood T cells in healthy people across ages (dated by TCRdb to between 2014 and 2016). Broadly, across the study: In model experiments, template switching captured roughly one uniquely barcoded TCR beta cDNA molecule for every two T cells. Donors were grouped into four age groups: young (average roughly 17 years), middle-aged (approximately 41), aged (approximately 67) and long-lived (approximately 82). To track age-related changes in TCR beta repertoire diversity, the study relied on deep sequencing normalized with unique cDNA molecular identifiers. Two additional independent replicas of 1 million unique cDNA reads from the same blood draw were analyzed for two donors (one aged 18 to 29 and one aged 80 or older). To avoid experimental bias, donors of different ages were randomly spread across the sequencing lanes.

Remarks on this clonotype: Its antigen has not been determined. No per-base quality is available; no much larger clone lies one base away.

The 40 or so donors, aged about 6 to 95 years, were systemically healthy Caucasian individuals from Russia. Each donor gave 8 to 10 milliliters of peripheral blood, drawn into EDTA-treated Vacutainer tubes. Ficoll-Paque density-gradient centrifugation was used to isolate PBMCs, with at least 6.5 million per sample. Total RNA was extracted from PBMCs with Trizol reagent, with at least 5 micrograms obtained per sample. For every donor, flow cytometry on a PBMC aliquot measured the percentage of naive CD45RAhigh/CD27high T cells. Results and caveats for the whole study, not just this receptor: Conclusive comparison of naive and antigen-experienced compartments was prevented by the profiling of bulk unsorted PBMCs. Estimates of total diversity based on one million sequenced T cells were regarded as lower bounds and as underestimates. Observed TCR beta diversity correlated strongly with the percentage of naive T cells measured by flow cytometry. Compared with the aged group, the long-lived group had more naive CD4+ T cells, fewer expanded clones and increased TCR diversity, a pattern suggesting age selection. As age increased, observed TCR beta diversity per million T cells dropped in a roughly linear way, and a significant reduction was already evident by age 40. The CMV infection status of donors was not known, potentially confounding age-related changes in expanded clonotypes.

The library was obtained by 5' RACE. Sequencing relied on an Illumina HiSeq 2500. A second PCR of roughly 7 to 11 cycles was performed with a sample-barcoded 5' primer and a J-beta primer mix. Each TCR beta cDNA molecule received a unique molecular identifier from a template-switch 5' adaptor carrying 12 random nucleotides. Each sample yielded at least 2.5 million CDR3-containing paired-end reads. All of the RNA was converted into first-strand cDNA using the Mint cDNA synthesis kit, with a TRBC-specific oligonucleotide serving as the primer. Following uracil-DNA glycosylase treatment, a first 18-cycle PCR with universal primers M1SS and BC2_uni_R was performed on all cDNA. The study's own analysis went as follows. For normalization, 1 million high-quality reads were randomly selected from each sample, with every read carrying a distinct molecular identifier. Instead of being binned into consensus sequences, reads with shared molecular identifiers were discarded. CDR3 identification, clonotype clustering and error correction used MiTCR with a Q25 quality threshold and the strictest error-elimination algorithm. Lower-bound total TCR beta diversity was estimated with a nonparametric unseen species model using Euler transformation. The public sequencing data were trimmed at Q25 with fastp and processed into clonotypes with MiXCR by TCRdb, which kept only in-frame beta chains. Each entry merges the rows of one CDR3 protein and shows their most common DNA and genes. These V and J calls are TCRdb output, not the study's own analysis. The sample table holds some 1.5 million distinct CDR3 sequences, of which 25% to 30% were seen once. 7% to 9% of the sample lies in the top ten.

Sequencing input: blood. The clonotype originates from a woman in her 30s in good health.

The nucleotide sequence reads TGCGCCAGCAGCCAAGAGGCGTACAGGATGGAGGGCTACACCTTC. This encodes CASSQEAYRMEGYTF. The sequence is built from TRBV4-1 and TRBJ1-2, and possibly TRBD1, on 5 matching bases. Relative to germline, V is 0 bases shorter and J is 8 bases shorter, with 16 bases between their ends. Including the terminal cysteine and phenylalanine, the CDR3 comprises 15 residues. This entry keeps only the CDR3 DNA: 45 bases, framed from base 1. The germline V gene sets CDR1 to MGHRA and CDR2 to YSYEKL.